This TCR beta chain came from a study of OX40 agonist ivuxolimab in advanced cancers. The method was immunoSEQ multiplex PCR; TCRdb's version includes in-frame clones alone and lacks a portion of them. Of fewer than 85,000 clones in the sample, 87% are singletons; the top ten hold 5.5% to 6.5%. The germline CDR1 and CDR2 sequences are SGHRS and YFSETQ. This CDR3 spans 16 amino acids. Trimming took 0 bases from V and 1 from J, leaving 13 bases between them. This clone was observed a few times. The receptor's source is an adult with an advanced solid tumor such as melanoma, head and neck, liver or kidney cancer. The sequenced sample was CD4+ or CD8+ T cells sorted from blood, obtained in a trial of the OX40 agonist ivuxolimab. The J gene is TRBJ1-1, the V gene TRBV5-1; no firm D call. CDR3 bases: TGCGCCAGCAGCTTGGGGACGGGTAGAAGGAACACTGAAGCTTTCTTT. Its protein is CASSLGTGRRNTEAFF.